The clone carrying this TCR beta chain was observed a handful of times. Germline loops: CDR1 GTSNPN, CDR2 SVGIG (reference sequence). The CDR3 contains 11 residues. The ends were cut back, 6 bases at V and 4 bases at J, with 9 bases in the middle. The data derive from a study of shared clonotypes between healthy human individuals. Every donor was a Caucasian adult from Nashville, Tennessee. This table comes from immunoSEQ multiplex PCR, and its TCRdb copy is limited to in-frame clones, with some not included. This table holds about a million clones, under 80% found once. This sequence was found in a young man in good health. What was sequenced was memory CD4+ T cells sorted from blood. Subset given: CD45RA-negative fraction. The chain carries TRBV30 and TRBJ1-1; D not resolved. This CDR3 is CACQFRTEAFF. Here the CDR3 DNA reads TGTGCCTGCCAGTTCCGCACTGAAGCTTTCTTT.